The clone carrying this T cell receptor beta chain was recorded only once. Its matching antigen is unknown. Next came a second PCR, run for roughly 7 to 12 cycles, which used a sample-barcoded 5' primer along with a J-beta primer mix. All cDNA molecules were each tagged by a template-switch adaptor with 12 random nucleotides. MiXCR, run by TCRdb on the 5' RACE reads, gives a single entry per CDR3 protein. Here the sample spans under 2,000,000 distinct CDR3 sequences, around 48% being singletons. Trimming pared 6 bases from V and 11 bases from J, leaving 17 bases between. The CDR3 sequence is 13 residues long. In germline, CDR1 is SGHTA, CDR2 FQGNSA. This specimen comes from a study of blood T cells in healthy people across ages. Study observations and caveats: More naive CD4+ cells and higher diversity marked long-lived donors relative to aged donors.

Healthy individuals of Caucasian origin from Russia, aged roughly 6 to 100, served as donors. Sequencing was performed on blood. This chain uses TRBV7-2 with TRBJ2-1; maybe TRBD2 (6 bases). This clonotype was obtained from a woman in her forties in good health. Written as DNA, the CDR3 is TGTGCCAGCAGTTCAACCCGACTAGAGAAGCAGTTCTTC. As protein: CASSSTRLEKQFF.